The 2 T cell receptor beta chains given below trace back to one sample, sequenced in a study of blood T cell repertoires in COVID-19. The assay was immunoSEQ multiplex PCR, and TCRdb's table has in-frame clones only and misses some. The data show about half a million clones, around 85% seen once. Input material: peripheral blood. These receptor sequences come from a human donor in a cohort sampled during active COVID-19.

The V gene is TRBV19, the J gene TRBJ1-2, with D unresolved. The germline gives CDR1 LNHDA, CDR2 SQIVND (reference sequence). V lost 3 bases to trimming and J lost 3 bases, with 8 bases between them. CDR3 size: 13 residues. CDR3 DNA sequence: TGTGCCAGTAGTATTCGGGTCGACTATGGCTACACCTTC. Translation gives CASSIRVDYGYTF.

This chain joins TRBV13 and TRBJ2-3, with 12 bases matching TRBD1. Germline-derived CDR1 and CDR2 are PRHDT and FYEKMQ (reference sequence). The ends lost 2 bases at V and 3 bases at J; junction bases unmatched: 12. This CDR3 comprises 19 residues. The CDR3: CASSLLLGQGASGTDTQYF. CDR3 nucleotide sequence: TGTGCCAGCAGCTTATTACTGGGACAGGGGGCTTCTGGAACAGATACGCAGTATTTT.